The present T cell receptor beta chain was sequenced within a study of blood T cell repertoires in COVID-19. Overall study context: Acute and convalescent COVID-19 samples came from the United States, Italy and Spain. In each case, the material was cDNA or gDNA derived from T cells, B-cell-depleted T cells, or PBMCs.

Trimming pared 6 bases from V and 4 bases from J, leaving 13 bases between. Germline-derived CDR1 and CDR2 are LNHDA and SQIVND (reference sequence). This CDR3 is built from 14 residues. Authors' data handling: Reference gene primer amplification in the assay estimated nucleated cell counts. The assay was immunoSEQ multiplex PCR, and TCRdb's table has in-frame clones only and misses some. V, J and clone size are those of that table, while D and trimming were read from the DNA. The sample lists around 200,000 clones, over 70% occurring once. The sequenced sample was peripheral blood. The chain couples TRBV19 to TRBJ1-5, with D uncertain. This TCR was sampled from a man aged 50 to 60 with active or convalescent COVID-19. CDR3 sequence (DNA): TGTGCCAGTAGCGCCGGGAAAAGGAATCAGCCCCAGCATTTT. This translates into CASSAGKRNQPQHF.